The clone carrying this T cell receptor (beta chain) has just a few counts. Its antigen is currently unknown. The sample originates from a study of T cell repertoires in cytomegalovirus infection. Turning to the study itself: Public TCR beta signatures marked donors with CMV infection and the matching HLA.

This CDR3 is built from 14 residues. Germline V gives CDR1 SEHNR, CDR2 FQNEAQ (reference sequence). Trimming pared 2 bases from V and 3 bases from J, leaving 11 bases between. Study-wide points: Summed public TCR beta family frequency identified CMV carriers bearing the relevant HLA. Clonotypes of TCR beta that were HLA-C-restricted and CMV-specific dominated the ex vivo response.

Using its own MiXCR run on the reads, TCRdb lists one record per CDR3 protein. The sample records under 800,000 distinct CDR3 sequences, 20% to 25% being singletons. The clonotype originates from a human donor in good health (CMV status not recorded). Some clones in this sample may be carry-over from other donors' samples. Sequencing was done on a sample of CD8+ T cells from PBMCs. This chain uses TRBV7-9 with TRBJ2-7; a possible D gene is TRBD1 (5 bases). The CDR3: CASSLSGFDYEQYF. Written as DNA, the CDR3 is TGTGCCAGCAGCTTATCAGGGTTTGACTACGAGCAGTACTTC.